The rows below give T cell receptor beta chains drawn from one sample of a study of CD8 T cells in ankylosing spondylitis. One entry per CDR3 protein results from TCRdb running MiXCR on the 5' RACE reads. The sample contains 250,000 to 350,000 distinct CDR3 sequences, 8% of which appear only once. The sample comprised blood, either unsorted or a sorted T cell fraction (not recorded which). The receptors here all came from a male donor with ankylosing spondylitis. Each CDR3 is given with its conserved first and last residue. The order of the fields is CDR3 DNA, CDR3 protein, J gene, D gene, V gene, clone size. A D gene is named only where the DNA matches it firmly. Clone size appears in some rows only: once, few, many, or a class for an expanded clone.

TGTGCCAGCAGCTTAGTACATATTGTCGATACGCAGTATTTT	CASSLVHIVDTQYF	TRBJ2-3	-	TRBV11-2	many
TGTGCCAGCAGCGTAGGGATGTGGACTGAAGCTTTCTTT	CASSVGMWTEAFF	TRBJ1-1	-	TRBV9	few
TGTGCCAGCAGCGATCAGGGGGAGATTGGTGCCAAAAACATTCAGTACTTC	CASSDQGEIGAKNIQYF	TRBJ2-4	TRBD1	TRBV6-1	-
TGTGCCAGCTCCGGACGAGGTGGAGCAGATACGCAGTATTTT	CASSGRGGADTQYF	TRBJ2-3	-	TRBV12-3/TRBV12-4	few
TGTGCCAGCAGCCAAGGGACAGGGGCGTCCTACGAGCAGTACTTC	CASSQGTGASYEQYF	TRBJ2-7	TRBD1	TRBV4-2	few
TGCGCCAGCAGCCTAGCGGCTGGGATGGAGACGCAGTATTTT	CASSLAAGMETQYF	TRBJ2-3	TRBD2	TRBV5-1	-
TGCGCCAGCAGCTTCGAAAGACTCGGGCAAGAGACCCAGTACTTC	CASSFERLGQETQYF	TRBJ2-5	-	TRBV5-1	many
TGTGCCAGCAGTCTAACAGGGGGTGCTCAGCCCCAGCATTTT	CASSLTGGAQPQHF	TRBJ1-5	TRBD1	TRBV28	few
TGTGCCAGCAGTCGGGACAGGGGGTCGAACACTGAAGCTTTCTTT	CASSRDRGSNTEAFF	TRBJ1-1	TRBD1	TRBV12-3/TRBV12-4	-
TGTGCCACCAGCAGACTATCACCGTCAGATACGCAGTATTTT	CATSRLSPSDTQYF	TRBJ2-3	-	TRBV15	-
TGTGCCAGCAGCCCCGGGACAGGGGTCTTGGACGAGCAGTACTTC	CASSPGTGVLDEQYF	TRBJ2-7	TRBD1	TRBV6-2/TRBV6-3	-
TGTGCCAGCAGCCAAAGGGGACAGGGATACACCGGGGAGCTGTTTTTT	CASSQRGQGYTGELFF	TRBJ2-2	TRBD1	TRBV3-1	few
TGTGCCAGCAGTTACTCCCCGGGACTAGCGGGAGGGTACCAAGAGACCCAGTACTTC	CASSYSPGLAGGYQETQYF	TRBJ2-5	TRBD2	TRBV6-5	-
TGCGCCAGCAGCTTGGGTGGGAAGCGCACAGATACGCAGTATTTT	CASSLGGKRTDTQYF	TRBJ2-3	-	TRBV5-1	-
TGCGCCAGCAGCAAGAGGGGGGCTCAAAATGAAAAACTGTTTTTT	CASSKRGAQNEKLFF	TRBJ1-4	-	TRBV10-2	many
TGTGCCAGCAGCCAAGGGACTCAAAGCTCCTACGAGCAGTACTTC	CASSQGTQSSYEQYF	TRBJ2-7	-	TRBV4-2	few